This record covers a single T cell receptor beta chain. Antigen: not known. This CDR3 region has 14 residues. Per the germline V gene, CDR1 is SNHLY and CDR2 is FYNNEI. The V and J ends lost 4 bases and 3 bases respectively, with 12 bases between them. The data are from a study of vaccination effects on CD4 cells after COVID-19. Background on the study: Two-dose vaccination with either BNT162b2 or mRNA-1273 was given to the participants. Findings of the study overall: Clones that were induced by infection or by vaccine showed marked contraction late after vaccination.

Data came from immunoSEQ multiplex PCR; TCRdb stores just in-frame clones and leaves some out. There are about 65,000 clones in the sample; approximately 76% occur only once, and 2.8% lies in the top ten. With the ViraFEST assay, the study expanded antigen-specific CD4+ T cells using viral peptide pools, then sequenced them. Following culture for more than 9 days, CD4+ T cells were isolated. Nucleocapsid antibodies stayed negative before and after vaccination, showing no earlier SARS-CoV-2 infection. A few million PBMC were placed in each well, which was supplemented with 10 IU/ml IL-2 and about 10 ug/ml peptides. On both days 3 and 7, half of the culture medium was replaced with IL-2 medium.

The rearrangement uses TRBV2 and TRBJ1-2; TRBD1 is a possible D gene (5 bases). The receptor was isolated from a human donor who received a COVID-19 vaccine. The starting material was CD4+ T cells from PBMCs cultured with HCoV-NL63 spike peptides, obtained before COVID-19 vaccination. The CDR3 protein is CASSVAGNYYGYTF. In DNA form, the CDR3 reads TGTGCCAGCAGTGTGGCAGGGAACTACTATGGCTACACCTTC.